The 23 T cell receptor beta chains listed next were all sequenced from one sample in a study of cytomegalovirus exposure and HLA in healthy donors. TCRdb's copy holds only in-frame clones and misses some; the assay was immunoSEQ multiplex PCR. The sample lists about 130,000 clones; roughly 89% were seen once. Sequencing was done on a sample of PBMCs. The receptors derive from a young woman in good health and CMV-seropositive.

This clone was counted once. The rearrangement uses TRBV28 and TRBJ2-1; the D gene is possibly TRBD2 (5 bases). Deletions cut 5 bases from V and 6 bases from J, with 20 bases between. Germline CDR1 reads MDHEN; CDR2 reads SYDVKM. The length of the CDR3 is 16 residues. The CDR3 loop reads CASSPAGKSFINEQFF. CDR3 sequence (DNA): TGTGCCAGCAGTCCGGCGGGTAAATCCTTTATCAATGAGCAGTTCTTC.

This sequence joins TRBV6-6 and TRBJ1-5; D perhaps matches TRBD1 (6 bases). Trimming took off 2 bases at V and 2 bases at J, with 13 bases between the two ends. Looked up from germline, CDR1 is MNHNY and CDR2 is SVGAGI (reference sequence). The CDR3 length is 16 residues. This chain's CDR3 is CASSYLGARGNQPQHF. CDR3 sequence (DNA): TGTGCCAGCAGTTACCTGGGGGCGAGGGGCAATCAGCCCCAGCATTTT.

The CDR3 reads CASSVQLNTEAFF. CDR3 DNA sequence: TGTGCCAGCAGTGTACAGTTGAACACTGAAGCTTTCTTT. The J gene is TRBJ1-1, the V gene TRBV6-1; D uncertain. Trimming left V 4 bases short and J 0 bases short, with 6 bases between. Germline loops: CDR1 MNHNS, CDR2 SASEGT. The CDR3 runs to 13 residues.

V and J are TRBV10-1 and TRBJ2-5; the match to TRBD1 covers 9 bases. The V and J ends lost 3 bases and 1 base, in that order; junction bases with no gene match: 6. CDR1 and CDR2 (germline): WNHNN, SYGVQD (reference sequence). The CDR3 length is 16 residues. The CDR3 bases are TGCGCCAGCAGTGATCGGGACAGGGCTTTCCAAGAGACCCAGTACTTC. Protein sequence: CASSDRDRAFQETQYF.

The V call is TRBV18, the J call TRBJ1-3; D gene unclear. The germline CDR1 and CDR2 sequences are KGHSH and LQKENI. The CDR3 length is 12 residues. V was cut by 2 bases and J by 4 bases, with 3 bases left in between. The CDR3 is CASSPSGNTIYF. In DNA, the CDR3 is TGTGCCAGCTCACCATCAGGAAACACCATATATTTT.

V is TRBV28 and J is TRBJ1-3, with 9 bases that match TRBD1. V trimming: 3 bases; J trimming: 0 bases; junction bases outside the gene matches: 6. This CDR3 is 17 amino acids long. From germline, CDR1 is MDHEN and CDR2 SYDVKM. CDR3 region: CASSFGQGRISGNTIYF. As DNA, the CDR3 is TGTGCCAGCAGTTTCGGACAGGGGCGAATCTCTGGAAACACCATATATTTT.

The gene calls are TRBV2 and TRBJ1-5; D is perhaps TRBD1 (6 bases). Germline V gene lookup returns CDR1 SNHLY and CDR2 FYNNEI. This CDR3 has 15 residues. V lost 4 bases to trimming and J lost 3 bases, with 13 bases between them. CDR3 residues: CASSVDGQFNQPQHF. In DNA, the CDR3 is TGTGCCAGCAGTGTAGACGGACAGTTCAATCAGCCCCAGCATTTT.

This clone was recorded only once. The chain carries TRBV12-5 and TRBJ1-2, with 7 bases aligning to TRBD1. With 2 bases clipped from V and 6 bases from J, the junction kept 9 bases outside the gene matches. Looked up from germline, CDR1 is LGHNT and CDR2 is FRNRAP. The CDR3 length is 15 residues. CDR3 bases: TGTGCTAGTGGTTTGTATACAGGGGCAAGGAATGGCTACACCTTC. Residues: CASGLYTGARNGYTF.

The chain links TRBV29-1 to TRBJ1-4; 8 nucleotides agree with TRBD1. This CDR3 is 16 amino acids long. Germline V gene sequence: CDR1 SQVTM, CDR2 ANQGSEA. With V trimmed by 6 bases and J by 0 bases, 9 bases remained unmatched. In DNA form, the CDR3 reads TGCAGCGTAGCCGGACAGGGAAAAGCAACTAATGAAAAACTGTTTTTT. It specifies CSVAGQGKATNEKLFF.

The chain is built from TRBV28 and TRBJ1-6; 9 bases map to TRBD1. The CDR3 sequence is 15 residues long. Trimming took 3 bases from V and 7 from J; bases not matched to a gene: 4. CDR1 and CDR2 from the germline V gene are MDHEN and SYDVKM. CDR3: CASSFRDRDNSPLHF. The DNA of the CDR3 is TGTGCCAGCAGTTTCCGGGACAGGGACAATTCACCCCTCCACTTT. The whole variable domain, remainder taken from reference TRBV28 and TRBJ1-6, is DVKVTQSSRYLVKRTGEKVFLECVQDMDHENMFWYRQDPGLGLRLIYFSYDVKMKEKGDIPEGYSVSREKKERFSLILESASTNQTSMYLCASSFRDRDNSPLHFGNGTRLTVT.

This chain links TRBV23-1 with TRBJ1-1; tentative D call: TRBD1 (6 bases). TRBV23-1 is known as an ORF, though its function is uncertain. V was pared by 4 bases and J by 5 bases, with 29 bases between. The CDR3 has 19 residues. Written as DNA, the CDR3 is TGCGCCAGCAGTCCTTCACCCCCCCGGGACACTCACTGTAATACTGAAGCTTTCTTT. Protein: CASSPSPPRDTHCNTEAFF.

The rearrangement links TRBV5-1 to TRBJ1-1; 7 bases are a match to TRBD1. V lost 4 bases, J lost 0 bases, and 12 bases stayed unmatched. The CDR3 is 17 amino acids. Germline CDR1 reads SGHRS; CDR2 reads YFSETQ. DNA for the CDR3: TGCGCCAGCAGCGAACAGGGGTTCAGAGCAATGAACACTGAAGCTTTCTTT. It specifies CASSEQGFRAMNTEAFF.

V gene TRBV6-6 combines with J gene TRBJ2-7, with D maybe TRBD1 (5 bases). The CDR3 covers 16 residues. V lost 7 bases to trimming and J lost 3 bases, with 22 bases between them. Germline assignment: CDR1 MNHNY and CDR2 SVGAGI (reference sequence). CDR3 amino acids: CASKGIVPTVDYEQYF. The CDR3 DNA sequence: TGTGCCAGCAAGGGTATAGTCCCGACAGTCGACTACGAGCAGTACTTC.

This chain connects TRBV6-5 to TRBJ1-5; D is unresolved. This CDR3 has 14 amino acids. Trimming cost V 6 bases and J 3 bases, with 12 bases left between them. Germline CDR1 is MNHEY and CDR2 is SVGAGI. In nucleotides, the CDR3 is TGTGCCAGCAGCCTAGAATACTCCAATCAGCCCCAGCATTTT. Amino acid sequence: CASSLEYSNQPQHF.

V and J are TRBV4-1 and TRBJ1-3; TRBD1 is a possible D gene (5 bases). The CDR3 totals 16 residues. The V gene's germline CDR1 is MGHRA and CDR2 YSYEKL. V shed 0 bases and J shed 2 bases, with 11 bases lying between them. The CDR3 reads CASSQEWGGAGNTIYF. The CDR3 nucleotides read TGCGCCAGCAGCCAAGAGTGGGGGGGGGCTGGAAACACCATATATTTT.

V and J are TRBV4-1 and TRBJ2-1; D is uncertain. Germline CDR1 MGHRA, CDR2 YSYEKL. The CDR3 loop spans 14 amino acids. Trimming left V 3 bases short and J 7 bases short, with 13 bases between. The chain's CDR3 is CASSHPLEKNEQFF. In nucleotides, the CDR3 is TGCGCCAGCAGCCACCCCTTGGAGAAAAATGAGCAGTTCTTC.

V is TRBV4-3 and J is TRBJ2-1; 11 nucleotides agree with TRBD2. This CDR3 is built from 15 residues. V lost 4 bases, J lost 2 bases, and 1 base stayed unmatched. Germline values: CDR1 LGHNA, CDR2 YSLEER. The CDR3 here is CASSPSGGPYNEQFF. The CDR3 DNA reads TGCGCCAGCAGCCCTAGCGGGGGGCCCTACAATGAGCAGTTCTTC.

J is TRBJ1-2 and V is TRBV2; the match to TRBD1 covers 7 bases. The CDR3 spans 16 residues. Trimming cost V 2 bases and J 0 bases; bases outside gene matches: 6. From germline, CDR1 is SNHLY and CDR2 FYNNEI. The DNA of the CDR3 is TGTGCCAGCAGTGAATGGCCGGGACAGACTAACTATGGCTACACCTTC. This encodes CASSEWPGQTNYGYTF.

The genes are TRBV6-1 and TRBJ2-7; 11 bases are a match to TRBD1. J was trimmed by 3 bases and V by 7 bases; bases with no gene match: 5. Germline V gene lookup returns CDR1 MNHNS and CDR2 SASEGT. This CDR3 has 14 amino acids. DNA for the CDR3: TGTGCCAGCAATAGGACAGGGGGCCGCTACGAGCAGTACTTC. It yields the protein CASNRTGGRYEQYF.

This clone was counted a single time. The chain employs TRBV2 and TRBJ1-2; TRBD1 might be the D (5 bases). Per germline, CDR1 SNHLY and CDR2 FYNNEI. V lost 3 bases and J 2 bases, leaving 13 bases between the germline ends. The CDR3 is made up of 15 amino acids. The CDR3 nucleotides are TGTGCCAGCAGTGAGATACAGGCCGCAAACTATGGCTACACCTTC. Its protein is CASSEIQAANYGYTF.

V is TRBV28 and J is TRBJ1-3; the match to TRBD1 covers 12 bases. V shed 5 bases, J shed 0 bases, and the junction held 11 bases outside the gene matches. Germline V CDR1 and CDR2: MDHEN, SYDVKM. This CDR3 is built from 19 residues. The CDR3 DNA reads as TGTGCCAGCAGTACCCCGGGACAGGGGGCTTTAACCTCTGGAAACACCATATATTTT. Translation: CASSTPGQGALTSGNTIYF.

This chain connects TRBV27 to TRBJ2-3; D call uncertain. V dropped 5 bases and J dropped 2 bases, with 5 bases sitting between them. This CDR3 has 12 amino acids. Germline CDR1 is MNHEY and CDR2 is SMNVEV (reference sequence). CDR3 region: CASSTLTDTQYF. DNA for the CDR3: TGTGCCAGCAGTACTCTCACAGATACGCAGTATTTT.

This rearrangement joins TRBV6-1 to TRBJ2-1; D gene uncertain. V lost 3 bases to trimming and J lost 4 bases, with 7 bases between them. Germline V CDR1 and CDR2: MNHNS, SASEGT. This CDR3 contains 13 residues. This CDR3 reads CASSDADYNEQFF. CDR3 nucleotide sequence: TGTGCCAGCAGTGACGCGGATTACAATGAGCAGTTCTTC.